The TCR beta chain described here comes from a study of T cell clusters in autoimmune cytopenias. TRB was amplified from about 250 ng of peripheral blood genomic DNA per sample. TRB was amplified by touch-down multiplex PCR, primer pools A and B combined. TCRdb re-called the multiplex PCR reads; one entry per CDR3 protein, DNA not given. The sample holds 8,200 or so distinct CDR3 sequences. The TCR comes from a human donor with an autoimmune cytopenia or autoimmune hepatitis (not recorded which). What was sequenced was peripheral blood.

The CDR3 region is CATDPGFGGELFF. V usage is TRBV24-1 and J usage is TRBJ2-2; without DNA, the TCRdb call of TRBD1 cannot be checked. In germline, CDR1 is KGHDR, CDR2 SFDVKD. The CDR3 length is 13 residues.